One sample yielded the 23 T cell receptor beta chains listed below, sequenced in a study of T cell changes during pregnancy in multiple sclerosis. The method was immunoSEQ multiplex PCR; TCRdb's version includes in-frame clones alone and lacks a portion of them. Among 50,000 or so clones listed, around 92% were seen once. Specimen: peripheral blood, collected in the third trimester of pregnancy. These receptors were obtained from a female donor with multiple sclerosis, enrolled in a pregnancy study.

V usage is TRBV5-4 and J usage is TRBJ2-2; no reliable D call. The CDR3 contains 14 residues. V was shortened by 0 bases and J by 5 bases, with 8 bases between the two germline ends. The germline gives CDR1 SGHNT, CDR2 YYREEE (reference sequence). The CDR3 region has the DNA TGTGCCAGCAGCTTGGACTACGGAACCGGGGAGCTGTTTTTT. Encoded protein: CASSLDYGTGELFF. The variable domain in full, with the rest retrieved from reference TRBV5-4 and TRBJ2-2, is ETGVTQSPTHLIKTRGQQVTLRCSSQSGHNTVSWYQQALGQGPQFIFQYYREEENGRGNFPPRFSGLQFPNYSSELNVNALELDDSALYLCASSLDYGTGELFFGEGSRLTVL.

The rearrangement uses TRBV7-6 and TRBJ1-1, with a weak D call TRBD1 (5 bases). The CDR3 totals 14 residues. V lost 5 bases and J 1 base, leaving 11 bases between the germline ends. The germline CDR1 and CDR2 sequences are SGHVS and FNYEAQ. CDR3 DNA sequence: TGTGCCAGCAGCCCTAGGGGAGGGAACACTGAAGCTTTCTTT. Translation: CASSPRGGNTEAFF.

CDR3 bases: TGTGCCAGTTATAGCGGGGACGTCCCAAAGTACTTC. Translating it yields CASYSGDVPKYF. The chain carries TRBV7-8 and TRBJ2-7; 8 nucleotides match TRBD2. Germline lookup yields CDR1 SGHVS and CDR2 FQNEAQ. V shed 9 bases and J 11 bases; nucleotides not matched to a gene: 12. The CDR3 is 12 residues long.

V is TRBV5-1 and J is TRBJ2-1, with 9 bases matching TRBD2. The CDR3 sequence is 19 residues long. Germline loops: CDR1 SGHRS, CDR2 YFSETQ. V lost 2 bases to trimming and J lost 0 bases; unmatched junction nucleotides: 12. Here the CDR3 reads CASSFGTRIAGASYNEQFF. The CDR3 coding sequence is TGCGCCAGCAGCTTCGGGACAAGAATAGCGGGGGCCTCCTACAATGAGCAGTTCTTC.

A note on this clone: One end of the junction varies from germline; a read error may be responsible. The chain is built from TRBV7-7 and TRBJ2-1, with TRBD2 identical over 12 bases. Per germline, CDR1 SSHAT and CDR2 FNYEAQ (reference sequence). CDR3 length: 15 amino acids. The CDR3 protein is CASSLGLAGNNEQFF. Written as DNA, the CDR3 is TGTGCTAGCAGCTTAGGACTAGCGGGGAACAATGAGCAGTTCTTC.

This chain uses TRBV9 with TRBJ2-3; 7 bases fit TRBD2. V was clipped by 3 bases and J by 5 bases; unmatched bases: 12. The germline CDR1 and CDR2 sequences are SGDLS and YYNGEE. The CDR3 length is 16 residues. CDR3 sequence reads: CASSARANSGGDTQYF. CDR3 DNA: TGTGCCAGCAGCGCCCGGGCCAATTCGGGAGGAGATACGCAGTATTTT.

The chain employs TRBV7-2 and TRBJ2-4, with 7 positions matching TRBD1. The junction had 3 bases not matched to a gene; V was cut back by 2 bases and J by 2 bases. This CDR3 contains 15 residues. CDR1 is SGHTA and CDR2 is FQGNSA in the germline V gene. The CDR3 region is CASSLLRGPKNIQYF. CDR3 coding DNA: TGTGCCAGCAGCTTATTGAGGGGGCCCAAAAACATTCAGTACTTC. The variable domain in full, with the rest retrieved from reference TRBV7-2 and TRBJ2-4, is GAGVSQSPSNKVTEKGKDVELRCDPISGHTALYWYRQSLGQGLEFLIYFQGNSAPDKSGLPSDRFSAERTGGSVSTLTIQRTQQEDSAVYLCASSLLRGPKNIQYFGAGTRLSVL.

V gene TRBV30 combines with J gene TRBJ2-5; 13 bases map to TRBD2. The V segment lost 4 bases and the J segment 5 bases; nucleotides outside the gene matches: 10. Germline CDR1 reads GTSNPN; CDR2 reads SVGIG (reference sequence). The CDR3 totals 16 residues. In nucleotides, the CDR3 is TGTGCCTGGAACTTCGGGACTAGCGGGAATCAGGAGACCCAGTACTTC. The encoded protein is CAWNFGTSGNQETQYF.

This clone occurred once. The CDR3 bases are TGTGCCAGCAGTGACGCACTGGGGAGGACCGGGGAGCTGTTTTTT. It codes for CASSDALGRTGELFF. This chain uses TRBV6-4 with TRBJ2-2; D may be TRBD2 (6 bases). From germline, CDR1 is MRHNA and CDR2 SNTAGT. Trimming removed 2 bases from V and 5 bases from J, with 12 bases in between. The CDR3 runs 15 residues.

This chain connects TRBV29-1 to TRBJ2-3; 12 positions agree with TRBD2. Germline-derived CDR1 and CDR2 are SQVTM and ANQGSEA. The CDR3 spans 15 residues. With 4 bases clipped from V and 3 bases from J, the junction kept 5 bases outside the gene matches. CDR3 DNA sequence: TGCAGCGTTGCTCGACTAGCGGGAGCGACAGATACGCAGTATTTT. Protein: CSVARLAGATDTQYF.

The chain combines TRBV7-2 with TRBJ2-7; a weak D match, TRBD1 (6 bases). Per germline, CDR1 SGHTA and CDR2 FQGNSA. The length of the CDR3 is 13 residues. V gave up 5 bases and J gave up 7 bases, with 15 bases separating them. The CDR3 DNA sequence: TGTGCCAGCAGCCCACGACAGGCTGGAGAGCAGTACTTC. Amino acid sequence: CASSPRQAGEQYF.

The CDR3 loop reads CASSQEAQLAGGYEQYF. In DNA form, the CDR3 reads TGCGCCAGCAGCCAAGAGGCCCAACTAGCGGGAGGTTACGAGCAGTACTTC. The genes are TRBV4-3 and TRBJ2-7; TRBD2 matches at 12 bases. The CDR3 totals 17 residues. Germline V gene sequence: CDR1 LGHNA, CDR2 YSLEER. V shed 0 bases and J 4 bases; nucleotides not matched to a gene: 7.

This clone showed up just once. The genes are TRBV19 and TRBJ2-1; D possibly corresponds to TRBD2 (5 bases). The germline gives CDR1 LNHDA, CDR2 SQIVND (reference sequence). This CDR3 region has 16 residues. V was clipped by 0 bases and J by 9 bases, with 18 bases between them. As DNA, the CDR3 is TGTGCCAGTAGTATAGATCGATTTGGGAGACGGGGTGAGCAGTTCTTC. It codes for CASSIDRFGRRGEQFF.

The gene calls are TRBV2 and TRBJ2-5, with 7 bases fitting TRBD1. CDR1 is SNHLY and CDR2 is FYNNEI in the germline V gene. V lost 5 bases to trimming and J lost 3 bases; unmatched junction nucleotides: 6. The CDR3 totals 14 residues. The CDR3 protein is CASSYPGTEETQYF. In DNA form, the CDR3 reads TGTGCCAGCAGTTACCCCGGGACAGAAGAGACCCAGTACTTC. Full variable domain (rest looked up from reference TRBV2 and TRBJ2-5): EPEVTQTPSHQVTQMGQEVILRCVPISNHLYFYWYRQILGQKVEFLVSFYNNEISEKSEIFDDQFSVERPDGSNFTLKIRSTKLEDSAMYFCASSYPGTEETQYFGPGTRLLVL.

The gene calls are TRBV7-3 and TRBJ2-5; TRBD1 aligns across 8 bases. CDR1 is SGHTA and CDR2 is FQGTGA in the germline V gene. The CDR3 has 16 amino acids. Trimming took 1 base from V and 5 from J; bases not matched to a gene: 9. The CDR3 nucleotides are TGTGCCAGCAGCTTAATGGGCAGGGGGCTAGGCGAGACCCAGTACTTC. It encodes CASSLMGRGLGETQYF.

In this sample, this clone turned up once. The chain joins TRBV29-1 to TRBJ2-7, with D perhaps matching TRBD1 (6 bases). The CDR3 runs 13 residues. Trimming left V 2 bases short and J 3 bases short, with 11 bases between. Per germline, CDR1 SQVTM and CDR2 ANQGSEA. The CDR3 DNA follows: TGCAGCGTTGAAAGGATAGGGGGCTACGAGCAGTACTTC. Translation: CSVERIGGYEQYF.

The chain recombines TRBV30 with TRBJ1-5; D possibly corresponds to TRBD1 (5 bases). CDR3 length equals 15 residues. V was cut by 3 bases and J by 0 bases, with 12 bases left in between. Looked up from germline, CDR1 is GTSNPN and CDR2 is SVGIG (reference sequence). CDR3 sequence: CAWSGGGDSNQPQHF. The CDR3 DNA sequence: TGTGCCTGGAGCGGGGGGGGTGATAGCAATCAGCCCCAGCATTTT. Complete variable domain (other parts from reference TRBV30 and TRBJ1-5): SQTIHQWPATLVQPVGSPLSLECTVEGTSNPNLYWYRQAAGRGLQLLFYSVGIGQISSEVPQNLSASRPQDRQFILSSKKLLLSDSGFYLCAWSGGGDSNQPQHFGDGTRLSIL.

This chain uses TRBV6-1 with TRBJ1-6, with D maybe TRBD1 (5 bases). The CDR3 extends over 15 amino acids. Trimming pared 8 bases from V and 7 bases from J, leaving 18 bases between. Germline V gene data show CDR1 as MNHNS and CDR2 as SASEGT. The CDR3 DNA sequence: TGTGCCAGCGGATGGGGCTCGGAACGAAATTCACCCCTCCACTTT. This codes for CASGWGSERNSPLHF.

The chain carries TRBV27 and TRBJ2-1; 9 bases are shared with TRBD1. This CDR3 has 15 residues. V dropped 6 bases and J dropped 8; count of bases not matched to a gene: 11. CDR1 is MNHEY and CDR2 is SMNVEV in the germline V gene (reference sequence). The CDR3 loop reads CASRPGQGFIDEQFF. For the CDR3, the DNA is TGTGCCAGCAGACCGGGACAGGGCTTTATCGATGAGCAGTTCTTC.

CDR3 DNA: TGTGCCAGCTCATCCCGTCAGGGCGAAAAACTGTTTTTT. This gives the protein CASSSRQGEKLFF. The V call is TRBV18, the J call TRBJ1-4; perhaps TRBD1 as D (5 bases). This CDR3 spans 13 amino acids. Germline loops: CDR1 KGHSH, CDR2 LQKENI. V was clipped by 5 bases and J by 8 bases, with 12 bases between them.

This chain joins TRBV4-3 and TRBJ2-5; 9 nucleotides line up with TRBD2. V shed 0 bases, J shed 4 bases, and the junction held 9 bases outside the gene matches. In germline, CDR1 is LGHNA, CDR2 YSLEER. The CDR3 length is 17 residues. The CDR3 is CASSQDRVLAGLETQYF. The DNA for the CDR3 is TGCGCCAGCAGCCAAGATCGCGTACTAGCGGGTTTAGAGACCCAGTACTTC.

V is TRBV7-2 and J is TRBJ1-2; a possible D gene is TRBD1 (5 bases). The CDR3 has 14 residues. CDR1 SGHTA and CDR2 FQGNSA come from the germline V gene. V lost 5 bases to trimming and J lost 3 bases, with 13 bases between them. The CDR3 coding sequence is TGTGCCAGCAGCCTCCTGGGGGGATACTATGGCTACACCTTC. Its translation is CASSLLGGYYGYTF.

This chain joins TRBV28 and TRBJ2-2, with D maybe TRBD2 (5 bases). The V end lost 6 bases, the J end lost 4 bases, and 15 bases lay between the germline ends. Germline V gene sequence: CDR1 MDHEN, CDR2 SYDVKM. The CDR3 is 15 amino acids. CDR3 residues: CASRFPGGGTGELFF. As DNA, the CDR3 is TGTGCCAGCAGGTTCCCGGGTGGAGGCACCGGGGAGCTGTTTTTT.